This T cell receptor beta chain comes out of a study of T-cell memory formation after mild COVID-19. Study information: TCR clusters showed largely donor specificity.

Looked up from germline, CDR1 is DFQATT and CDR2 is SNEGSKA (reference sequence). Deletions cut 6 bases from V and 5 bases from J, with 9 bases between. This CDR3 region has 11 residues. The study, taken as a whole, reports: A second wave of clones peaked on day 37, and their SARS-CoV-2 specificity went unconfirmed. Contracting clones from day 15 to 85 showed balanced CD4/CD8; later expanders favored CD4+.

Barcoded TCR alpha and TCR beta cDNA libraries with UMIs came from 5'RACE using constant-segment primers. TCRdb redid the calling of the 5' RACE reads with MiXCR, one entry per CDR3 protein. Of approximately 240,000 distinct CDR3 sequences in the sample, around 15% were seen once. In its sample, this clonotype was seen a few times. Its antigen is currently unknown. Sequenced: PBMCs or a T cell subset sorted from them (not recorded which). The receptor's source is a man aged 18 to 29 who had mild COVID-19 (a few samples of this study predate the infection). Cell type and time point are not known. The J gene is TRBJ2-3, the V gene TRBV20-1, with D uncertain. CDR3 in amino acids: CSADGLDTQYF. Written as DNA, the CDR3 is TGCAGTGCGGACGGGTTAGATACGCAGTATTTT.